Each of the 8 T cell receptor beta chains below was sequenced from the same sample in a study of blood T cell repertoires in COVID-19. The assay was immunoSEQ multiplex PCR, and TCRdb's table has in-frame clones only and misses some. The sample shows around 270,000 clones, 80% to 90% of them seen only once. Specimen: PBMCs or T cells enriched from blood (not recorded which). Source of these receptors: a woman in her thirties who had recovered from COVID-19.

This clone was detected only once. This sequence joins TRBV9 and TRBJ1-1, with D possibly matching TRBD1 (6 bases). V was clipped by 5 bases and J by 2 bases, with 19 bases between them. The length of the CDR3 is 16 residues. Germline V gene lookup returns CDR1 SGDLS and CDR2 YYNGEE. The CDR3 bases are TGTGCCAGCAGGGTCGTATCAGGGGAAAGTAACACTGAAGCTTTCTTT. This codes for CASRVVSGESNTEAFF.

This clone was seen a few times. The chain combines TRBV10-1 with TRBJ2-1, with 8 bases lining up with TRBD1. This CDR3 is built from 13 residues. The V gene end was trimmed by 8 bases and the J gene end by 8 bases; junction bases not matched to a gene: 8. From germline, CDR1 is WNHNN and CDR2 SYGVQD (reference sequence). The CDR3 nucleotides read TGCGCCAGCGGTGGACAGGGTCAGGATGAGCAGTTCTTC. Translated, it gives CASGGQGQDEQFF.

The CDR3 spells CASSHRALSNTEAFF. As DNA, the CDR3 is TGTGCCAGCAGCCACAGGGCTCTCTCGAACACTGAAGCTTTCTTT. This chain links TRBV3-1 (or the pseudogene TRBV3-2) with TRBJ1-1; D possibly corresponds to TRBD1 (5 bases). The germline CDR1 and CDR2 sequences are LGHDT and YNNKEL (reference sequence). The V end lost 3 bases, the J end lost 1 base, and 12 bases lay between the germline ends. The CDR3 is 15 residues long.

Here the CDR3 DNA reads TGTGCCAGCTCATGGACAAATCAAGAGACCCAGTACTTC. This codes for CASSWTNQETQYF. V and J are TRBV27 and TRBJ2-5; the D gene is possibly TRBD1 (5 bases). Germline CDR1 and CDR2: MNHEY and SMNVEV (reference sequence). V lost 8 bases, J lost 2 bases, and 12 bases lay in between. There are 13 residues in the CDR3.

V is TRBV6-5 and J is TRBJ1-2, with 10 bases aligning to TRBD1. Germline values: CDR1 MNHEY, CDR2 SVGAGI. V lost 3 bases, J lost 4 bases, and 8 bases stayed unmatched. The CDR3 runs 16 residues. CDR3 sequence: CASSYSDRGRSYGYTF. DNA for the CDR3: TGTGCCAGCAGTTATAGCGACAGGGGGCGAAGCTATGGCTACACCTTC.

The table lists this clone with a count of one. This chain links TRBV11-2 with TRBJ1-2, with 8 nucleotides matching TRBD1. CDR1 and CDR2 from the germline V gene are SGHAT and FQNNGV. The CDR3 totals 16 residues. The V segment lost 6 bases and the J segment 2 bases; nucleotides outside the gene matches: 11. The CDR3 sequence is CASSTLRGDRNYGYTF. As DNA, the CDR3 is TGTGCCAGCAGTACTCTTAGGGGGGACAGGAACTATGGCTACACCTTC.

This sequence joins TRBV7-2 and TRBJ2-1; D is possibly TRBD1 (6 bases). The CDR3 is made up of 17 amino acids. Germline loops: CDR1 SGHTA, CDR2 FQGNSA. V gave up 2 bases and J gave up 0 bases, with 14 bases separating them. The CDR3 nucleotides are TGTGCCAGCAGCTTAACCTCCGGACAGAACTCCTACAATGAGCAGTTCTTC. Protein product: CASSLTSGQNSYNEQFF. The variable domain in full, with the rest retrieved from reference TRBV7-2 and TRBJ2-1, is GAGVSQSPSNKVTEKGKDVELRCDPISGHTALYWYRQSLGQGLEFLIYFQGNSAPDKSGLPSDRFSAERTGGSVSTLTIQRTQQEDSAVYLCASSLTSGQNSYNEQFFGPGTRLTVL.

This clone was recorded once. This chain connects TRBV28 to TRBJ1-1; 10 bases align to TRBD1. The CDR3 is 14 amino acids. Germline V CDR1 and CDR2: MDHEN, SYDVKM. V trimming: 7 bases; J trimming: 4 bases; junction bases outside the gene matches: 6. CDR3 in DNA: TGTGCCAGCACCTTTAGGACAGGGGGCACTGAAGCTTTCTTT. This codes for CASTFRTGGTEAFF.